The present T cell receptor (beta chain) was sequenced within a study of CD4+ T cells in melanoma. Study-level points and caveats: A reported correlation linked neoantigen-specific CD4+ T cells to CD8+, macrophage and B cell function. In melanoma, neoantigen-specific CD4+ T cells reportedly differed in differentiation state.

Concerning this clone itself: Its antigen is currently unknown.

Data came from immunoSEQ multiplex PCR; TCRdb stores just in-frame clones and leaves some out. The table includes approximately 9,600 clones, 60% to 70% detected once. Trimming removed 2 bases at V and 8 bases at J, with 13 bases between. The CDR3 runs to 13 residues. The germline CDR1 and CDR2 sequences are SGHRS and YFSETQ. The sequenced sample was cells from a culture (not recorded whether cultured in vitro). The genes are TRBV5-1 and TRBJ1-1; D perhaps matches TRBD1 (5 bases). The clonotype comes from a human donor with melanoma. This CDR3 reads CASSFGSGGEAFF. The CDR3, as DNA: TGCGCCAGCAGCTTTGGATCGGGGGGAGAAGCTTTCTTT.